The 10 T cell receptor beta chains presented below share a single source sample, sequenced in a study of OX40 agonist ivuxolimab in advanced cancers. TCRdb's table, derived via immunoSEQ multiplex PCR, lists solely in-frame clones and lacks some. The sample holds 70,000 or so clones, 80% to 90% seen once. The sequencing used CD4+ or CD8+ T cells sorted from blood, collected in a trial of the OX40 agonist ivuxolimab. The receptors were gathered from an adult with an advanced solid tumor such as melanoma, head and neck, liver or kidney cancer.

In its sample, this clone was seen a few times. The rearrangement uses TRBV5-1 and TRBJ1-4, with 10 bases lining up with TRBD1. The CDR3 loop spans 15 amino acids. Germline-derived CDR1 and CDR2 are SGHRS and YFSETQ. V trimming: 0 bases; J trimming: 7 bases; junction bases outside the gene matches: 3. The CDR3, as DNA: TGCGCCAGCAGCTTGGCCGGGACAGGGGTTGAAAAACTGTTTTTT. Protein: CASSLAGTGVEKLFF.

The chain is built from TRBV19 and TRBJ1-5; 7 bases line up with TRBD1. The CDR3 is 14 residues long. Germline lookup yields CDR1 LNHDA and CDR2 SQIVND (reference sequence). The J segment lost 0 bases and the V segment lost 7 bases, leaving 3 bases of the junction unmatched. The DNA of the CDR3 is TGTGCCAGTATGGGACAGCATAGCAATCAGCCCCAGCATTTT. Amino acids: CASMGQHSNQPQHF. The full variable domain, in which reference TRBV19 and TRBJ1-5 provide the parts outside the CDR3, is DGGITQSPKYLFRKEGQNVTLSCEQNLNHDAMYWYRQDPGQGLRLIYYSQIVNDFQKGDIAEGYSVSREKKESFPLTVTSAQKNPTAFYLCASMGQHSNQPQHFGDGTRLSIL.

The genes are TRBV7-2 and TRBJ2-4; TRBD1 matches at 7 bases. V lost 5 bases to trimming and J lost 4 bases; unmatched junction nucleotides: 8. The length of the CDR3 is 15 residues. Germline-derived CDR1 and CDR2 are SGHTA and FQGNSA. The CDR3 spells CASSPQDREKNIQYF. DNA for the CDR3: TGTGCCAGCAGCCCGCAAGACAGGGAAAAAAACATTCAGTACTTC.

V and J are TRBV29-1 and TRBJ2-3; either TRBD1 or TRBD2 may supply D (6 bases each). Germline CDR1 and CDR2: SQVTM and ANQGSEA. The CDR3 length is 16 residues. V lost 5 bases and J lost 1, with 19 bases in between. The CDR3 reads CSVNPEGQPGTDTQYF. CDR3 in DNA: TGCAGCGTTAACCCGGAGGGACAACCGGGCACAGATACGCAGTATTTT.

The rearrangement uses TRBV19 and TRBJ2-2; no definite D call. Trimming took 6 bases from V and 3 from J, leaving 5 bases between them. CDR3 length: 12 residues. Germline V gene lookup returns CDR1 LNHDA and CDR2 SQIVND (reference sequence). The CDR3 DNA follows: TGTGCCAGTAGCCGGGACACCGGGGAGCTGTTTTTT. Its translation: CASSRDTGELFF.

This sequence joins TRBV6-6 and TRBJ2-6, with a weak D call TRBD2 (5 bases). CDR3 length equals 15 residues. From germline, CDR1 is MNHNY and CDR2 SVGAGI (reference sequence). Trimming took off 5 bases at V and 1 base at J, with 9 bases between the two ends. The CDR3 bases are TGTGCCAGCAGTCCCCGGGGTTCTGGGGCCAACGTCCTGACTTTC. It encodes CASSPRGSGANVLTF.

This sequence joins TRBV27 and TRBJ1-2; D may be TRBD1 (5 bases). The CDR3 extends over 15 amino acids. Deletions cut 5 bases from V and 7 bases from J, with 20 bases between. Germline V gives CDR1 MNHEY, CDR2 SMNVEV (reference sequence). In nucleotides, the CDR3 is TGTGCCAGCAGTCCCATTTCACAGGAGAAGGGTGGCTACACCTTC. It yields the protein CASSPISQEKGGYTF.

This clone was picked up a small number of times. CDR3 in amino acids: CASSLDGAMTYNEQFF. As DNA, the CDR3 is TGTGCCAGCAGCTTAGACGGAGCTATGACCTACAATGAGCAGTTCTTC. The chain joins TRBV11-3 to TRBJ2-1; the D is unclear. The CDR3 loop spans 16 amino acids. The ends were cut back, 0 bases at V and 2 bases at J, with 11 bases in the middle. Germline V CDR1 and CDR2: SGHNT, YENEEA.

For the CDR3, the DNA is TGTGCCAGCAGCCCTCAGGGGGTCCGGAACGACGAGCAGTACTTC. Protein product: CASSPQGVRNDEQYF. The rearrangement uses TRBV9 and TRBJ2-7, with 7 bases lining up with TRBD1. This CDR3 spans 15 amino acids. Germline values: CDR1 SGDLS, CDR2 YYNGEE. The ends lost 4 bases at V and 5 bases at J; junction bases unmatched: 12. Drawing the rest from reference TRBV9 and TRBJ2-7, the complete variable domain is DSGVTQTPKHLITATGQRVTLRCSPRSGDLSVYWYQQSLDQGLQFLIQYYNGEERAKGNILERFSAQQFPDLHSELNLSSLELGDSALYFCASSPQGVRNDEQYFGPGTRLTVT.

This clone appeared a few times. The chain uses TRBV11-3 and TRBJ2-1, with D uncertain. The CDR3 sequence is 10 residues long. V was pared by 3 bases and J by 6 bases, with 0 bases between. Germline V CDR1 and CDR2: SGHNT, YENEEA. Here the CDR3 DNA reads TGTGCCAGCAGCTTCAATGAGCAGTTCTTC. Protein product: CASSFNEQFF.